This TCR beta chain originates from a study of blood T cell repertoires in COVID-19. The overall study: The United States, Italy and Spain supplied acute and convalescent COVID-19 samples. The analysed material was cDNA or gDNA that came from T cells, B-cell-depleted T cells, or PBMCs.

The CDR3 covers 13 residues. V lost 6 bases to trimming and J lost 2 bases; unmatched junction nucleotides: 4. Authors' methods: Quantification of nucleated cells was approximated via reference gene primer amplification. Assay: immunoSEQ multiplex PCR; the TCRdb copy retains only in-frame clones and omits some. The V and J calls and clone size are taken from that table; D and trimming were inferred from the DNA. The sample includes about 33,000 clones, around 85% seen only once; the top ten take approximately 6%. J is TRBJ2-7 and V is TRBV12-3 or TRBV12-4; 7 positions match TRBD2. Sequenced sample: peripheral blood. The sequence came from a woman of 80 years or more with active or convalescent COVID-19. The CDR3 loop reads CASRQSGAYEQYF. CDR3 coding DNA: TGTGCCAGCAGACAAAGCGGGGCCTACGAGCAGTACTTC.